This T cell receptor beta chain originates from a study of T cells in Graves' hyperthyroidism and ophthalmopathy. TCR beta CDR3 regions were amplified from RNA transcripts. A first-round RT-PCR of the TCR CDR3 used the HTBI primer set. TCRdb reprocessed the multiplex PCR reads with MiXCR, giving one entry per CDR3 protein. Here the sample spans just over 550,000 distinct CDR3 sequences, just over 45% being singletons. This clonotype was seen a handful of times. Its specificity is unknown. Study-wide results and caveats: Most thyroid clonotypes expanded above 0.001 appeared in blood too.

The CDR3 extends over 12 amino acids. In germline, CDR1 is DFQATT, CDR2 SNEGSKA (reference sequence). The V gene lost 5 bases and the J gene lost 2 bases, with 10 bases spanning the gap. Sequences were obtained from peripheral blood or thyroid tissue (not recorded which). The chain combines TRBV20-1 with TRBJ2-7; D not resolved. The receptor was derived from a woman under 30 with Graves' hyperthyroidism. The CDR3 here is CSALPDTYEQYF. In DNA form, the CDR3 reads TGCAGTGCTCTCCCAGATACCTACGAGCAGTACTTC.